This is a list of T cell receptor beta chains from one sample in a study of blood T cells in healthy people across ages. TCRdb re-derived calls from the 5' RACE reads in MiXCR, one entry per CDR3 protein. The sample contains around 600,000 distinct CDR3 sequences, less than 60% of which appear only once. The sequenced sample was blood. These receptors came from a man aged 80 or over in good health. CDR3s include the opening cysteine and the closing phenylalanine or tryptophan. D genes are given only for firm matches. Some rows mark clone size as missing; the rest say once, few, many or name a class of expanded clone.

TRBV20-1	TRBJ2-2	.	.	TGCAGTGCTAGACGGGGGGCTACCAGGTCCGGGGAGCTGTTTTTT	CSARRGATRSGELFF
TRBV29-1	TRBJ1-2	few	TRBD1	TGCAGCGTTGGGACCGGGACAGGGCTGACGGGCTACACCTTC	CSVGTGTGLTGYTF
TRBV12-5	TRBJ2-1	.	TRBD1	TGTGCTAGTGGTCCCGACAGGGGCCACGACAATGAGCAGTTCTTC	CASGPDRGHDNEQFF
TRBV27	TRBJ2-5	few	.	TGTGCCAGCAGTTTATCCACAGTGCCAGAGACCCAGTACTTC	CASSLSTVPETQYF
TRBV7-8	TRBJ2-1	.	TRBD2	TGTGCCAGCAGCGTAGTGGGAGGGCTAAATGAGCAGTTCTTC	CASSVVGGLNEQFF
TRBV7-3	TRBJ2-1	few	TRBD2	TGTGCCAGCAGCTCAAACCTAGCGGGGAATGAGCAGTTCTTC	CASSSNLAGNEQFF
TRBV7-3	TRBJ2-3	.	.	TGTGCCAGCAGCCCCCAACGGGGGTTGGGCACAGATACGCAGTATTTT	CASSPQRGLGTDTQYF
TRBV27	TRBJ2-7	few	TRBD2	TGTGCCAGCAGAGGGGGACTAGCGTCCGAGCAGTACTTC	CASRGGLASEQYF
TRBV12-3/TRBV12-4	TRBJ2-3	.	.	TGTGCCAGCAGTTTTGTCACAGATACGCAGTATTTT	CASSFVTDTQYF
TRBV4-3	TRBJ2-5	few	TRBD1	TGCGCCAGCAGCCCACGACAGGGGGCTGGAGAGACCCAGTACTTC	CASSPRQGAGETQYF
TRBV4-1	TRBJ2-3	few	.	TGCGCCAGCAGCCAAGTGGATCGAGGAATTACAGATACGCAGTATTTT	CASSQVDRGITDTQYF
TRBV12-3/TRBV12-4	TRBJ2-3	few	.	TGTGCCAGCAGTTTAGTCGGGGAACTGGGCACAGATACGCAGTATTTT	CASSLVGELGTDTQYF
TRBV4-2	TRBJ1-4	once	TRBD1	TGTGCCAGCAGCTATGGAGGACAGGGGCTAGAAAAACTGTTTTTT	CASSYGGQGLEKLFF
TRBV15	TRBJ1-2	few	.	TGTGCCACCAGCAGAGATCTTACGGGTCGGGGCTACACCTTC	CATSRDLTGRGYTF
TRBV7-2	TRBJ2-5	once	TRBD1	TGTGCCAGCAGCCCTACGAGACAGGGGGGTTCAGAGACCCAGTACTTC	CASSPTRQGGSETQYF
TRBV28	TRBJ2-3	.	TRBD2	TGTGCCAGCAGCCCAATTTGGTATAGCGGGAGTGCCTCGGGGTATTTT	CASSPIWYSGSASGYF
TRBV12-3/TRBV12-4	TRBJ2-3	once	.	TGTGCCAGCTCCCGGGACTTAGGCACAGATACGCAGTATTTT	CASSRDLGTDTQYF
TRBV29-1	TRBJ2-7	many	.	TGCAGCGTGGGGGCGGGTTACGAGCAGTACTTC	CSVGAGYEQYF
TRBV21-1	TRBJ2-1	once	.	TGTGCCAGCAGCAAAGGGCGGGAGGGCCTCTTTTTATCCCATGAGCAGTTCTTC	CASSKGREGLFLSHEQFF
TRBV6-7	TRBJ1-1	.	TRBD1	TGTGCCCACGGACAGGGGGCTATTGTAAGTGAAGCTTTCTTT	CAHGQGAIVSEAFF
TRBV20-1	TRBJ2-1	.	.	TGCAGTGCTAGGATTAGTGGGGGGACACCCTACAATGAGCAGTTCTTC	CSARISGGTPYNEQFF
TRBV4-3	TRBJ2-7	.	.	TGCGCCAGCAGCCCGCGTACGTACGAGCAGTACTTC	CASSPRTYEQYF
TRBV7-9	TRBJ2-4	.	.	TGTGCCAGCAGCTTACCAAGAGAGGGGACTCCCAAAAACATTCAGTACTTC	CASSLPREGTPKNIQYF
TRBV7-6	TRBJ2-1	few	TRBD2	TGTGCCAGCAGCTCGAGCGGGGCCGACAATGAGCAGTTCTTC	CASSSSGADNEQFF
TRBV6-1	TRBJ2-1	many	TRBD2	TGTGCCAGCACCGGACTAGCGGGGGGTCTTACCGACCACAATGAGCAGTTCTTC	CASTGLAGGLTDHNEQFF
TRBV7-9	TRBJ2-3	.	.	TGTGCCAGCAGTACAGTGAGCACAGATACGCAGTATTTT	CASSTVSTDTQYF
TRBV6-1	TRBJ1-5	.	.	TGTGCCAGCAGCCGCTACTCAAGGACATATAGCAATCAGCCCCAGCATTTT	CASSRYSRTYSNQPQHF
TRBV15	TRBJ2-7	few	.	TGTGCCACCAGCAGAGACACCACCTACGAGCAGTACTTC	CATSRDTTYEQYF
TRBV7-2	TRBJ2-7	.	.	TGTGCCAGCAGCTTAGACTCGAGGCAGGAAGGGTCCTACGAGCAGTACTTC	CASSLDSRQEGSYEQYF
TRBV6-2/TRBV6-3	TRBJ2-7	.	TRBD2	TGTGCCAGCAGTTTCCGGAATAGCGGGAGGGTTTACGAGCAGTACTTC	CASSFRNSGRVYEQYF
TRBV29-1	TRBJ1-4	few	.	TGCAGCGTTGAAGTTGGGACGGACGAAAAACTGTTTTTT	CSVEVGTDEKLFF
TRBV4-2	TRBJ2-5	.	TRBD2	TGTGCCAGCAGCCCCAGCGGGACTAGACAAAAAGAGACCCAGTACTTC	CASSPSGTRQKETQYF
TRBV5-6	TRBJ2-1	few	.	TGTGCCAGCAGCGGGACACTTTACAATGAGCAGTTCTTC	CASSGTLYNEQFF
TRBV6-2/TRBV6-3	TRBJ2-1	.	.	TGTGCCAGCAGGAGGCCAGACGAGGTCAAGTTCTTC	CASRRPDEVKFF
TRBV9	TRBJ2-3	.	TRBD2	TGTGCCAGCAGCGTCCAGCGGGGTGGCACAGATACGCAGTATTTT	CASSVQRGGTDTQYF
TRBV5-1	TRBJ2-5	few	.	TGCGCCAGCAGCTTTCAGTACCAAGAGACCCAGTACTTC	CASSFQYQETQYF
TRBV5-1	TRBJ2-7	.	TRBD2	TGCGCCAGCAGCACGACTAGCTCTCACGAGCAGTACTTC	CASSTTSSHEQYF
TRBV7-2	TRBJ2-3	few	.	TGTGCCAGCAGCCCTCAGGGCCGCTCAGATACGCAGTATTTT	CASSPQGRSDTQYF